This T cell receptor (beta chain) was profiled in a study of blood T cell repertoires in COVID-19. The table came from immunoSEQ multiplex PCR; TCRdb's copy has only in-frame clones and leaves some out. The sample yields roughly 160,000 clones, approximately 90% seen once. The receptor comes from a young man with acute or convalescent COVID-19. Material for sequencing was peripheral blood.

The CDR3 DNA reads as TGTGCCAGCAGCCAACGGACTAGCGGGGGTAATGAGCAGTTCTTC. Amino acid sequence: CASSQRTSGGNEQFF. The chain employs TRBV3-1 (or the pseudogene TRBV3-2) and TRBJ2-1, with 13 bases identical to TRBD2. The CDR3 is 15 amino acids. CDR1 and CDR2 (germline): LGHDT, YNNKEL (reference sequence). Unmatched junction bases numbered 2, after V lost 2 bases and J lost 7 bases.